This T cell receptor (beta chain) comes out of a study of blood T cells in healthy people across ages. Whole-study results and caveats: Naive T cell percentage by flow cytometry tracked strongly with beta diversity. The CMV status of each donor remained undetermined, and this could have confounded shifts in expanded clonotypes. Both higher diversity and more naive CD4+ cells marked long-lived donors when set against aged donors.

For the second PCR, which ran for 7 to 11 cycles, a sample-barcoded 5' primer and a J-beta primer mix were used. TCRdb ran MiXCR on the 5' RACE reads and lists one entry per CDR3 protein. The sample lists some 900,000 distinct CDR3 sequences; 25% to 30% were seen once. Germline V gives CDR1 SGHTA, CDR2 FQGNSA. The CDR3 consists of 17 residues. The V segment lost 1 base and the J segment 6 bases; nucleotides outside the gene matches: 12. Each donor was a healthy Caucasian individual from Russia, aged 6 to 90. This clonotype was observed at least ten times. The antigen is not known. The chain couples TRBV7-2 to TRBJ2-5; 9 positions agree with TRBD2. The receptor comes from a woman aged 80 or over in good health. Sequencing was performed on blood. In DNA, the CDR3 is TGTGCCAGCAGCTTAGAGGTTGGGGGAGGACTAGCGAAGACCCAGTACTTC. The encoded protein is CASSLEVGGGLAKTQYF.